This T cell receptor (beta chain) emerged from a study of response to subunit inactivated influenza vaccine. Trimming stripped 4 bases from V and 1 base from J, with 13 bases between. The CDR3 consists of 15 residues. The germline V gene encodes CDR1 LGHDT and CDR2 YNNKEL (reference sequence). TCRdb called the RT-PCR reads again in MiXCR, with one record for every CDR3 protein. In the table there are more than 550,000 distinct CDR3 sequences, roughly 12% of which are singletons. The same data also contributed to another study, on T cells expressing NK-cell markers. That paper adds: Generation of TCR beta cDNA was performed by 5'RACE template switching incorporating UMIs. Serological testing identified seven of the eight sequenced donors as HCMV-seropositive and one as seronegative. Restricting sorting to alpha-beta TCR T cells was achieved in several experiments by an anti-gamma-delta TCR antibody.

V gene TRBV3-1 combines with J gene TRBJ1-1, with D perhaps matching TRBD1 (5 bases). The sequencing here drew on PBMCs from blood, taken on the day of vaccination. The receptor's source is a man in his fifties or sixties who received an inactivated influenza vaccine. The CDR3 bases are TGTGCCAGCAGCCGAGGGGACGTACGGAACACTGAAGCTTTCTTT. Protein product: CASSRGDVRNTEAFF.